This entry concerns a single TCR beta chain. Which antigen it targets is not known. One base away there is no much larger clone; base qualities are not given. Patients with a history of autoimmune disease or receiving systemic immunosuppression were excluded from the trial. Peripheral blood for TCR sequencing was collected from all dose cohorts at baseline, on cycle 4 day 1, and on cycle 7 day 1. The samples were drawn from a first-in-human, open-label, multicenter phase I dose-escalation trial of ivuxolimab. Adults with locally advanced or metastatic melanoma, renal cell, hepatocellular, or head and neck squamous cell carcinoma were enrolled in the trial. Before TCR sequencing, CD4+ and CD8+ T cells were separately sorted from peripheral blood. From a lookup of the germline V gene (reference sequence), CDR1 and CDR2 are LNHDA and SQIVND. V has 3 bases trimmed and J has 9 bases trimmed; junction bases matching no gene number 6. Taken from cysteine to phenylalanine, the CDR3 has 14 residues. CDR3 DNA is the only sequence kept; it has 42 bases, read in frame from the first base.

This sample was taken from a study of OX40 agonist ivuxolimab in advanced cancers. The study in broad terms: The costimulatory receptor OX40 (CD134) was targeted by ivuxolimab, a fully human IgG2 agonistic monoclonal antibody. Intravenous ivuxolimab was administered to patients every 2 weeks at six dose levels: 0.01, 0.1, 0.3, 1.5, 3 and 10 mg/kg. Of the 50 or so patients in dose escalation, around 19 had hepatocellular carcinoma, some 15 had melanoma, 9 had renal cell carcinoma and 9 had head and neck cancer. In the dose-escalation cohort, roughly 80% of patients were male, and the mean age was roughly 60 years, with a range of roughly 23 to 85. Prior anti-PD-1, anti-PD-L1 or anti-CTLA-4 therapy was permitted, and checkpoint inhibitors had been received by roughly 40% of dose-escalation patients. Partial responses were achieved by three dose-escalation patients, of whom one had hepatocellular carcinoma and two had cutaneous melanoma. Peripheral TCRbeta sequencing was intended to test whether TCR sequence diversity was altered and clonal T-cell expansion was caused by ivuxolimab. The paper covers the monotherapy dose-escalation part of the phase I ivuxolimab trial, which included N ≈ 50 patients. General study outcomes and caveats: Clonal expansion of both CD4+ and CD8+ blood T cells was observed from baseline to week 6 at doses 0.1 to 3.0 mg/kg. On average, CD8+ T cells showed more expanded clones than CD4+ T cells after ivuxolimab. Antigen specificity was not determined for the clonally expanded peripheral T cells. In the 0.1-3.0 mg/kg groups, partial responders had among the lowest normalized peripheral clonal expansion, particularly in CD8+ T cells. Low levels of normalized T-cell clonal expansion were also seen in some patients who did not respond.

To sequence the TCRbeta CDR3 region, genomic DNA was isolated from the sorted cells. The immunoSEQ Assay was used for sequencing of TCRbeta CDR3 regions. TCRdb carries this immuneACCESS record with in-frame sequences only. Its versions omit some clonotypes, under half of them owing to an unresolved V gene in the studies checked, with the rest unexplained. A total of about 44,000 clones appear in this sample, 88% of them only once. More than 15% of the sample is taken by the ten largest. This TCR was recovered from an adult with an advanced solid tumor such as melanoma, head and neck, liver or kidney cancer. The receptor chain draws on TRBV19 and TRBJ2-1, and TRBD2 matches 9 of the central bases. The specimen was CD4+ or CD8+ T cells sorted from blood, collected in a trial of the OX40 agonist ivuxolimab. The CDR3 has the sequence CASSIGAGGVEQFF. The DNA sequence follows: TGTGCCAGTAGTATCGGAGCGGGGGGTGTTGAGCAGTTCTTC.